This entry features one T cell receptor (beta chain) sequence. Time point: pre-treatment baseline. Response was assessed by RECIST 1.1 at 12 weeks, except a couple of rapid progressors. The data were obtained in a study of blood T cell dynamics during melanoma immunotherapy. Each bulk PBMC sample had roughly 350 ng DNA loaded. The table came from immunoSEQ multiplex PCR; TCRdb's copy has only in-frame clones and leaves some out. There are around 10,000 clones in the sample; around four fifths occur only once, and about a fifth lies in the top ten. This receptor was taken from a human donor with melanoma. The sample in question was blood, obtained from a patient treated with checkpoint blockade.

The CDR3: CSVAGLAGLSTGELFF. CDR3 in DNA: TGCAGCGTGGCAGGACTAGCGGGCCTCTCCACCGGGGAGCTGTTTTTT. The rearrangement joins TRBV29-1 to TRBJ2-2; 11 bases line up with TRBD2. The germline V gene has CDR1 SQVTM and CDR2 ANQGSEA. The CDR3 is 16 amino acids. V shed 6 bases and J 4 bases; nucleotides not matched to a gene: 10.